The 17 T cell receptor beta chains in this list originate from one sample, sequenced in a study of cytomegalovirus exposure and HLA in healthy donors. PCR used 60 Vbeta primers and 13 Jbeta primers. Generated by immunoSEQ multiplex PCR, the TCRdb table keeps only in-frame clones and is missing some. The table records about 69,000 clones, just over 65% of them present only once. Sequenced material: PBMCs. The receptor source for this set is a woman younger than 45 in good health and CMV-seronegative.

The chain links TRBV30 to TRBJ2-7; no firm D call. Trimming left V 0 bases short and J 6 bases short, with 9 bases between. Germline loops: CDR1 GTSNPN, CDR2 SVGIG (reference sequence). This CDR3 contains 12 residues. The CDR3 loop reads CAWSVTGLEQYV. CDR3 bases: TGTGCCTGGAGTGTAACTGGGCTCGAGCAGTACGTC.

The rearrangement uses TRBV15 and TRBJ2-7; tentative D call: TRBD1 (5 bases). Germline CDR1 and CDR2: LNHNV and YYDKDF (reference sequence). V lost 0 bases and J 0 bases, leaving 9 bases between the germline ends. The CDR3 has 15 amino acids. CDR3 coding DNA: TGTGCCACCAGCAGAGATCTAGGGGCCTCCTACGAGCAGTACTTC. Translated: CATSRDLGASYEQYF.

The rearrangement joins TRBV28 to TRBJ1-4; D is perhaps TRBD1 (5 bases). Germline V CDR1 and CDR2: MDHEN, SYDVKM. Trimming removed 3 bases at V and 6 bases at J, with 20 bases between. This CDR3 contains 17 residues. CDR3 nucleotide sequence: TGTGCCAGCAGTTTTGACAGAACCAGGGTAACGGATGAAAAACTGTTTTTT. This sequence encodes CASSFDRTRVTDEKLFF.

In nucleotides, the CDR3 is TGTGCCAGCAGCCCAGGTGGACTAGCGGGGGGACCAGAGACCCAGTACTTC. Its protein product is CASSPGGLAGGPETQYF. V is TRBV7-6 and J is TRBJ2-5, with 14 bases fitting TRBD2. The trim removed 5 bases at V and 4 bases at J, leaving 9 bases unmatched. This CDR3 is 17 amino acids long. The V gene's germline CDR1 is SGHVS and CDR2 FNYEAQ.

The chain links TRBV19 to TRBJ1-4; the D gene is possibly TRBD1 (5 bases). Germline assignment: CDR1 LNHDA and CDR2 SQIVND (reference sequence). V lost 6 bases and J 0 bases, leaving 14 bases between the germline ends. This CDR3 has 16 residues. CDR3 sequence reads: CASRTLGGATNEKLFF. In DNA, the CDR3 is TGTGCCAGTAGGACCCTCGGGGGGGCAACTAATGAAAAACTGTTTTTT.

The chain uses TRBV7-3 and TRBJ1-5; the D is unclear. Trimming pared 2 bases from V and 9 bases from J, leaving 23 bases between. CDR3 size: 17 residues. The V gene's germline CDR1 is SGHTA and CDR2 FQGTGA. The CDR3 DNA follows: TGTGCCAGCAGCTTATTAGTAGGAGGGAGCCGGGTCCCGCCCCAGCATTTT. Encoded protein: CASSLLVGGSRVPPQHF.

This chain uses TRBV29-1 with TRBJ2-7; 8 bases are a match to TRBD2. The end of the DNA aligns better with TRBJ2-1, so the J call may be wrong. The CDR3 length is 15 residues. Germline-derived CDR1 and CDR2 are SQVTM and ANQGSEA. The CDR3: CSVDRLAGPYNEQFF. The CDR3 bases are TGCAGCGTTGACCGTTTAGCGGGACCGTACAATGAGCAGTTCTTC.

The chain employs TRBV6-5 and TRBJ2-1; D may be TRBD1 (6 bases). Per the germline V gene, CDR1 is MNHEY and CDR2 is SVGAGI. V was trimmed by 0 bases and J by 7 bases, leaving 16 bases between them. This CDR3 is built from 16 residues. The DNA of the CDR3 is TGTGCCAGCAGTTACTCCCCCGCAGGGGCGATTAATGAGCAGTTCTTC. This codes for CASSYSPAGAINEQFF.

V gene TRBV30 combines with J gene TRBJ2-5; 7 bases match TRBD2. This CDR3 is 12 amino acids long. Germline V CDR1 and CDR2: GTSNPN, SVGIG (reference sequence). The V segment lost 0 bases and the J segment 10 bases; nucleotides outside the gene matches: 5. This CDR3 is CAWSVQRTSQYF. The CDR3 coding sequence is TGTGCCTGGAGTGTACAGAGGACTAGCCAGTACTTC.

The chain couples TRBV14 to TRBJ2-5; D may be TRBD2 (5 bases). The V and J ends lost 1 base and 5 bases respectively, with 17 bases between them. The CDR3 contains 16 residues. Germline V CDR1 and CDR2: SGHDN, FVKESK. CDR3 region: CASSQGRGSLRETQYF. CDR3 coding DNA: TGTGCCAGCAGCCAAGGACGCGGGTCATTGAGGGAGACCCAGTACTTC.

The gene calls are TRBV9 and TRBJ1-4; a weak D match, TRBD1 (5 bases). The CDR3 is 16 residues long. Per the germline V gene, CDR1 is SGDLS and CDR2 is YYNGEE. Trimming shortened V by 0 bases and J by 0 bases, and 9 bases separated the two germline ends. CDR3: CASSVGQLATNEKLFF. For the CDR3, the DNA is TGTGCCAGCAGCGTAGGACAGCTTGCAACTAATGAAAAACTGTTTTTT.

This rearrangement joins TRBV30 to TRBJ1-5; maybe TRBD1 (6 bases). This CDR3 is built from 13 residues. Germline V gene lookup returns CDR1 GTSNPN and CDR2 SVGIG (reference sequence). Trimming shortened V by 4 bases and J by 4 bases, and 11 bases separated the two germline ends. CDR3 DNA: TGTGCCTGGACTCAGGGGCCGAATCAGCCCCAGCATTTT. This translates into CAWTQGPNQPQHF. The full variable domain, rest sourced from reference TRBV30 and TRBJ1-5, is SQTIHQWPATLVQPVGSPLSLECTVEGTSNPNLYWYRQAAGRGLQLLFYSVGIGQISSEVPQNLSASRPQDRQFILSSKKLLLSDSGFYLCAWTQGPNQPQHFGDGTRLSIL.

The gene calls are TRBV5-4 and TRBJ1-2; 10 bases are a match to TRBD1. CDR1 SGHNT and CDR2 YYREEE come from the germline V gene (reference sequence). The CDR3 is 14 amino acids. V trimming: 0 bases; J trimming: 11 bases; junction bases outside the gene matches: 7. The CDR3: CASSLAGTGELYTF. Here the CDR3 DNA reads TGTGCCAGCAGCTTGGCGGGGACAGGGGAACTTTACACCTTC.

This clone was counted a few times. The genes are TRBV25-1 and TRBJ2-7; D perhaps matches TRBD1 (6 bases). Germline CDR1 is MGHDK and CDR2 is SYGVNS. V was pared by 1 base and J by 3 bases, with 13 bases between. The CDR3 contains 15 residues. This CDR3 reads CASSEFEGVGYEQYF. Here the CDR3 DNA reads TGTGCCAGCAGTGAATTTGAGGGGGTAGGCTACGAGCAGTACTTC.

The chain combines TRBV9 with TRBJ2-4; no clear D. With 2 bases removed from V and 0 bases from J, the gap between germline ends came to 3 bases. CDR1 and CDR2 from the germline V gene are SGDLS and YYNGEE. The CDR3 length is 13 residues. The CDR3 is CASSVSAKNIQYF. The CDR3 coding sequence is TGTGCCAGCAGCGTCTCAGCCAAAAACATTCAGTACTTC.

To note about this clone: This specimen includes other DNA sequences encoding the same CDR3. This chain's CDR3 is CASSLRGNTEAFF. In DNA form, the CDR3 reads TGTGCCAGTAGTTTAAGGGGGAACACTGAAGCTTTCTTT. This rearrangement joins TRBV19 to TRBJ1-1; the D gene is possibly TRBD1 (5 bases). V was clipped by 5 bases and J by 1 base, with 8 bases between them. Looked up from germline, CDR1 is LNHDA and CDR2 is SQIVND (reference sequence). CDR3 length: 13 residues.

This clone has a single count. The rearrangement joins TRBV6-1 to TRBJ2-1; 10 bases map to TRBD1. The CDR3 is 15 amino acids. CDR1 and CDR2 (germline): MNHNS, SASEGT. The trim removed 2 bases at V and 6 bases at J, leaving 4 bases unmatched. CDR3 residues: CASSEPGQGSNEQFF. For the CDR3, the DNA is TGTGCCAGCAGTGAACCGGGACAGGGGAGCAATGAGCAGTTCTTC.